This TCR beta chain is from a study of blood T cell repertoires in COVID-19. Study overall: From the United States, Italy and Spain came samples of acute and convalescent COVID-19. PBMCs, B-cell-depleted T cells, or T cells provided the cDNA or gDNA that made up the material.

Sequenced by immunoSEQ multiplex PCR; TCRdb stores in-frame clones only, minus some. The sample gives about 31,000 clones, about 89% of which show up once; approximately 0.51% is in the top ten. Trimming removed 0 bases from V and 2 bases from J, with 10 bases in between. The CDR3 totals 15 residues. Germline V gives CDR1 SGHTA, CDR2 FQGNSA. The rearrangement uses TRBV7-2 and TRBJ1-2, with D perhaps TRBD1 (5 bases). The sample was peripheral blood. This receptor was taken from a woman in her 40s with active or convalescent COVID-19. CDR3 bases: TGTGCCAGCAGCTTAGCTGGCAGGGCAAACTATGGCTACACCTTC. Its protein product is CASSLAGRANYGYTF.